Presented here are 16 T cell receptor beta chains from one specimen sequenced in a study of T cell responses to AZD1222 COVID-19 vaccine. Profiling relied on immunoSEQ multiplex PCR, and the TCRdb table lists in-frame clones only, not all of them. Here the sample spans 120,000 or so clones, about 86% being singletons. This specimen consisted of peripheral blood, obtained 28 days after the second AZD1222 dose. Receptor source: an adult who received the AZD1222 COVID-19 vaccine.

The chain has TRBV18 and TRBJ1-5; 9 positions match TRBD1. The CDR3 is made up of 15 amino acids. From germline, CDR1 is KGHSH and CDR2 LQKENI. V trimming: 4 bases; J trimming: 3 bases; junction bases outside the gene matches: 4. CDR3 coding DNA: TGTGCCAGCTCACAAGGGACAGGGATCAATCAGCCCCAGCATTTT. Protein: CASSQGTGINQPQHF.

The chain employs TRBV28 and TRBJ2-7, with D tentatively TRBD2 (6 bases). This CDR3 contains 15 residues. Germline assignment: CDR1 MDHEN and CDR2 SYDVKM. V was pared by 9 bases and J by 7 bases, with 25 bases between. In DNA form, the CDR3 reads TGTGCCAGTGGTAAAGGTGGGAATAGCGGTGGGGAGCAGTACTTC. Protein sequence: CASGKGGNSGGEQYF.

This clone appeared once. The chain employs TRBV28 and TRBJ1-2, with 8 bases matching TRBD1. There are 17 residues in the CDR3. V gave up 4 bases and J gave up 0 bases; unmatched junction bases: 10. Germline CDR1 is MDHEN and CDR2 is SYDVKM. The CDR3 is CASSSGQDGLANYGYTF. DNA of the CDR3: TGTGCCAGCAGTTCGGGACAGGACGGATTAGCTAACTATGGCTACACCTTC.

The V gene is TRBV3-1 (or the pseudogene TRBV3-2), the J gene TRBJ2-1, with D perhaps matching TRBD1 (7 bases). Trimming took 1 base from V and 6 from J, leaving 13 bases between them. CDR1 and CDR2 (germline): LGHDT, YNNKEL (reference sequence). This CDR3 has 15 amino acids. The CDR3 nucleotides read TGTGCCAGCAGCCAAGGCGGGGACAGAGTCAATGAGCAGTTCTTC. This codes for CASSQGGDRVNEQFF.

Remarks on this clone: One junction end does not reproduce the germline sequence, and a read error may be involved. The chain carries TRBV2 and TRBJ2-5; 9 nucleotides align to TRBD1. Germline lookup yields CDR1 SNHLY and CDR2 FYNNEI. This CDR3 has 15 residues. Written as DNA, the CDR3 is TGTGCCAGCAGCGAAGTGGACAGGGGTGTAGAGACCCAGTACTTC. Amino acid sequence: CASSEVDRGVETQYF.

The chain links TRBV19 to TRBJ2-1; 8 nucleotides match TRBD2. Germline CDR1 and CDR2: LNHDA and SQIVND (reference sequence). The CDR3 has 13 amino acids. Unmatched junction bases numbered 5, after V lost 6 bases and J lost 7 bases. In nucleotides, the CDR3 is TGTGCCAGTAGACCGGGACTAGGAAATGAGCAGTTCTTC. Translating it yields CASRPGLGNEQFF.

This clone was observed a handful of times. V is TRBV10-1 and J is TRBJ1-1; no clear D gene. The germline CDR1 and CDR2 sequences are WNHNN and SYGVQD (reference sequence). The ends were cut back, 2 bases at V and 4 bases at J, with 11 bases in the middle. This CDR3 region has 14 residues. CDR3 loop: CASSEESYGTEAFF. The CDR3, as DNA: TGCGCCAGCAGTGAGGAGTCGTATGGCACTGAAGCTTTCTTT.

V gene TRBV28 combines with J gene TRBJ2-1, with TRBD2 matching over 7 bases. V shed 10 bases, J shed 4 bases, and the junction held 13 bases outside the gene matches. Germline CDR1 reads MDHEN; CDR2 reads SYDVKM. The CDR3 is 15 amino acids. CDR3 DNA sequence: TGTGCCACCCTAATTGGGAACGGGAGGTACAATGAGCAGTTCTTC. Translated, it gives CATLIGNGRYNEQFF.

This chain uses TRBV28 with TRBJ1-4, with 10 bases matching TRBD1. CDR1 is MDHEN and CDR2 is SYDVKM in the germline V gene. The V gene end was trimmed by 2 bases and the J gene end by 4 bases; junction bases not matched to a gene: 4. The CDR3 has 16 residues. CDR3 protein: CASSLPWTGGNEKLFF. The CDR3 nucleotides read TGTGCCAGCAGTTTACCCTGGACAGGGGGTAATGAAAAACTGTTTTTT.

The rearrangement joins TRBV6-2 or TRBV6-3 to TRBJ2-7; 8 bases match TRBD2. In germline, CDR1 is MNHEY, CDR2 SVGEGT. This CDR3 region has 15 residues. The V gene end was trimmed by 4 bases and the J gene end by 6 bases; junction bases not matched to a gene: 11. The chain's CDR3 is CASSSPSAGGGEQYF. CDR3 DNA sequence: TGTGCCAGCAGTTCCCCATCTGCGGGGGGCGGCGAGCAGTACTTC.

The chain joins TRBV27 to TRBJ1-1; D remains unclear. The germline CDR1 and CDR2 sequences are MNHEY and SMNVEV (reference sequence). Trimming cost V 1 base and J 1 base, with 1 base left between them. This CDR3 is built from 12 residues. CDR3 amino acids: CASSLWNTEAFF. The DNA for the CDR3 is TGTGCCAGCAGTTTATGGAACACTGAAGCTTTCTTT.

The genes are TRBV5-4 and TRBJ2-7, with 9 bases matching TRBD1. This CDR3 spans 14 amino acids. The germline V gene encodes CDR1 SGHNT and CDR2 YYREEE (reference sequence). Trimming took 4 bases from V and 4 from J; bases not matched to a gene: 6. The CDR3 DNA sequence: TGTGCCAGCAGCATCCGGGACAGGGAATACGAGCAGTACTTC. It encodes CASSIRDREYEQYF.

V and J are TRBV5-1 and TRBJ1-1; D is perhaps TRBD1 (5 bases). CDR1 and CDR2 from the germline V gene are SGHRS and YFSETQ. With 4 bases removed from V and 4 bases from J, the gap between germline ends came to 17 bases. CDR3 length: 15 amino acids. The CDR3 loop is CASSTGTQRGTEAFF. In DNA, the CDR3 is TGCGCCAGCAGCACCGGGACCCAAAGGGGCACTGAAGCTTTCTTT.

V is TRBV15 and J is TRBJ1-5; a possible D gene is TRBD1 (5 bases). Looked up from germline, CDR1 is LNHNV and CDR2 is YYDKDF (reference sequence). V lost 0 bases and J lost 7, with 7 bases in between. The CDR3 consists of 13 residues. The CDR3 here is CATSRDRGQPQHF. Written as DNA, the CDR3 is TGTGCCACCAGCAGAGATCGGGGGCAGCCCCAGCATTTT.

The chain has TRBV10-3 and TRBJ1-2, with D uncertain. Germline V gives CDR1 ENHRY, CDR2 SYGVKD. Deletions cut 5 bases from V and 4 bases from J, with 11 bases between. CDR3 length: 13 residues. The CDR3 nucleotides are TGTGCCATCAGTAACACCGGGCCCTATGGCTACACCTTC. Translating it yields CAISNTGPYGYTF.

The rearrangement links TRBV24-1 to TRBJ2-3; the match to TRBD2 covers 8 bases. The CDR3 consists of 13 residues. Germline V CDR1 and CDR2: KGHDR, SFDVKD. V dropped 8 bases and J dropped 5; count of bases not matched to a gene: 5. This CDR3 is CATNGGGVDTQYF. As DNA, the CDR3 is TGTGCCACCAACGGGGGGGGCGTAGATACGCAGTATTTT.